These T cell receptor beta chains were read from a single sample in a study of OX40 agonist ivuxolimab in advanced cancers. Measured with immunoSEQ multiplex PCR; TCRdb has only the in-frame clones, and not every one. The sample lists roughly 35,000 clones; around 82% were seen once. The sample was CD4+ or CD8+ T cells sorted from blood, taken in a trial of the OX40 agonist ivuxolimab. Source of these receptors: an adult with an advanced solid tumor such as melanoma, head and neck, liver or kidney cancer. CDR3s include the opening cysteine and the closing phenylalanine or tryptophan.

j_gene,v_gene,CDR3aa
TRBJ2-1,TRBV27,CASSSIRAQETNEQFF
TRBJ1-1,TRBV14,CASSRHPGFEAFF
TRBJ2-5,TRBV19,CASSISRKETQYF
TRBJ1-2,TRBV7-9,CASSPFNADGYTF
TRBJ1-3,TRBV5-1,CASSPGTGRNGNTIYF
TRBJ2-7,TRBV4-3,CASSQVSGWFSEQYF
TRBJ1-2,TRBV18,CASELRGDYGYTF
TRBJ1-4,TRBV5-5,CASSLVLGGNEKLFF
TRBJ2-1,TRBV5-6,CASSLQRGNYNEQFF
TRBJ1-2,TRBV7-2,CASSEQGLGYGYTF
TRBJ2-1,TRBV7-6,CASSLARGYNEQFF
TRBJ2-3,TRBV7-9,CASSLGFQTDTQYF
TRBJ2-2,TRBV19,CASSPQTQVGELFF
TRBJ1-1,TRBV18,CASSPSLAGWRFGGAFF
TRBJ1-6,TRBV7-9,CASSSGVGANSPLHF
TRBJ1-2,TRBV29-1,CSVGGAEGYTF
TRBJ1-1,TRBV2,CASSAGESTEAFF
TRBJ1-1,TRBV7-3,CASSANLVGTEAFF
TRBJ2-1,TRBV7-8,CASSSPGRQAYNEQFF
TRBJ2-3,TRBV7-9,CASSATGADTQYF
TRBJ1-5,TRBV2,CASSGKDGDFYSNQPQHF
TRBJ2-3,TRBV4-3,CASSQGVLSGGDTDTQYF
TRBJ1-1,TRBV6-1,CASSEVEGPNTEAFF
TRBJ1-1,TRBV7-2,CASSPAWTEAFF
TRBJ2-3,TRBV5-1,CASSPVPGQGVGDTQYF
TRBJ2-2,TRBV4-3,CASSQEQHNANTGELFF
TRBJ1-6,TRBV5-4,CASSFDLGNSPLHF
TRBJ2-7,TRBV18,CASSREYEQYF
TRBJ1-1,TRBV27,CASSLQTGGASEAFF
TRBJ2-3,TRBV5-1,CASSLQSGGRTSTDTQYF
TRBJ1-1,TRBV11-2,CASSPRTEAFF
TRBJ2-4,TRBV19,CASDPKGGKNIQYF
TRBJ2-3,TRBV7-9,CASSRGQGWTDTQYF
TRBJ2-1,TRBV11-2,CASSFGTSGRGEQFF
TRBJ2-3,TRBV4-3,CASSQDRETGGDTQYF
TRBJ2-7,TRBV5-1,CASSLGPASSYEQYF
TRBJ1-1,TRBV27,CASSLHREITEAFF
TRBJ2-3,TRBV9,CASSPRLAGTDTQYF
TRBJ2-1,TRBV9,CASSEKLGLLTYNEQFF
TRBJ2-1,TRBV5-1,CASRLGGSYNEQFF
TRBJ1-5,TRBV4-1,CASGGQGAGYQPQHF
TRBJ2-5,TRBV19,CASSTSPGLAGGQETQYF
TRBJ2-2,TRBV11-3,CASSKGTSTGELFF
TRBJ1-1,TRBV7-2,CASSPQSIRGEAFF
TRBJ2-5,TRBV7-2,CASSSSGTWETQYF
TRBJ2-1,TRBV7-3,CASSLGGGAQYEQFF
TRBJ1-1,TRBV19,CASSISGVGMNTEAFF
TRBJ1-5,TRBV7-2,CASSLGGWVKQPQHF
TRBJ1-6,TRBV6-1,CASGRTGSPLHF
TRBJ2-3,TRBV9,CASRGGSGGSDTQYF
TRBJ1-6,TRBV6-5,CASSYYASNHSPLHF
TRBJ1-2,TRBV15,CATSREKGWGSGYTF